This T cell receptor (beta chain) originates from a study of CD4+ T cells in melanoma. This CDR3 region has 14 residues. After removal of 5 bases from V and 3 bases from J, the junction contained 8 bases not matched to a gene. CDR1 is SQVTM and CDR2 is ANQGSEA in the germline V gene. Details on this clone: Its matching antigen is unknown.

General study findings and limits: A reported correlation linked neoantigen-specific CD4+ T cells to CD8+, macrophage and B cell function. Neoantigen-specific CD4+ T cells in melanoma reportedly had diverse differentiation states.

The data were produced by immunoSEQ multiplex PCR, yet TCRdb's version contains in-frame clones alone and is incomplete. Here the sample spans about 11,000 clones, roughly three quarters being singletons. The chain uses TRBV29-1 and TRBJ1-1, with 8 bases that match TRBD1. The receptor was derived from a human donor with melanoma. Sequenced sample: cells from a culture (not recorded whether cultured in vitro). CDR3 DNA: TGCAGCGTTCCGAATGACAGGGGTTACACTGAAGCTTTCTTT. It is translated as CSVPNDRGYTEAFF.